These 21 T cell receptor beta chains came from one sample sequenced in a study of regulatory T cells in long-lasting Graves disease. Sequencing libraries for TCR beta were prepared with iRepertoire HTBI primers and Arm-PCR of CDR3 regions. One entry per CDR3 protein results from TCRdb running MiXCR on the multiplex PCR reads. This table has 400,000 to 500,000 distinct CDR3 sequences, roughly 21% appearing once. As to time point: persistent/refractory GD, antithyroid drugs over 5 years with positive TRAb. The TCR library was made from RNA that had been extracted from PBMCs in TRIzol. Sequences were derived from peripheral blood mononuclear cells (PBMCs), sampled when the disease was refractory, from a patient treated with antithyroid drugs. The receptors stem from a female donor with Graves disease.

This clonotype appeared many times. The genes are TRBV10-3 and TRBJ2-7; 8 nucleotides agree with TRBD2. Looked up from germline, CDR1 is ENHRY and CDR2 is SYGVKD. This CDR3 has 14 amino acids. The ends lost 2 bases at V and 3 bases at J; junction bases unmatched: 3. CDR3 sequence: CAISEAGGVYEQYF. Written as DNA, the CDR3 is TGTGCCATCAGTGAGGCGGGGGGCGTCTACGAGCAGTACTTC.

This chain joins TRBV19 and TRBJ1-5; 7 positions agree with TRBD1. The junction had 2 bases not matched to a gene; V was cut back by 4 bases and J by 2 bases. The germline V gene has CDR1 LNHDA and CDR2 SQIVND (reference sequence). The CDR3 extends over 14 amino acids. The CDR3 spells CASSTTGGNQPQHF. CDR3 DNA sequence: TGTGCCAGTAGTACAACAGGGGGCAATCAGCCCCAGCATTTT.

This clonotype was recorded a few times. J is TRBJ1-5 and V is TRBV7-2; D gene unclear. The CDR3 is 14 amino acids. CDR1 SGHTA and CDR2 FQGNSA come from the germline V gene. The V and J ends lost 4 bases and 7 bases respectively, with 14 bases between them. CDR3 region: CASSSTPGIQPQHF. In nucleotides, the CDR3 is TGTGCCAGCAGCTCAACCCCGGGGATCCAGCCCCAGCATTTT. Together with reference TRBV7-2 and TRBJ1-5, the CDR3 gives the full variable domain: GAGVSQSPSNKVTEKGKDVELRCDPISGHTALYWYRQSLGQGLEFLIYFQGNSAPDKSGLPSDRFSAERTGGSVSTLTIQRTQQEDSAVYLCASSSTPGIQPQHFGDGTRLSIL.

This chain connects TRBV7-9 to TRBJ1-1; D unresolved. The V gene lost 3 bases and the J gene lost 6 bases, with 8 bases spanning the gap. The CDR3 is made up of 12 amino acids. CDR1 and CDR2 from the germline V gene are SEHNR and FQNEAQ (reference sequence). This chain's CDR3 is CASSFSGAEAFF. Here the CDR3 DNA reads TGTGCCAGCAGCTTCAGCGGGGCTGAAGCTTTCTTT.

This clonotype was seen at least ten times. The rearrangement links TRBV28 to TRBJ2-5; D not resolved. This CDR3 spans 13 amino acids. Germline-derived CDR1 and CDR2 are MDHEN and SYDVKM. V was pared by 5 bases and J by 5 bases, with 12 bases between. The CDR3 sequence is CASSPDPVETQYF. CDR3 bases: TGTGCCAGCAGTCCGGACCCGGTGGAGACCCAGTACTTC.

This clonotype was picked up many times. This chain uses TRBV28 with TRBJ1-2, with D possibly matching TRBD1 (5 bases). Germline assignment: CDR1 MDHEN and CDR2 SYDVKM. The CDR3 totals 15 residues. V dropped 7 bases and J dropped 2 bases, with 17 bases sitting between them. DNA for the CDR3: TGTGCCAGCATTACCGGGGGAGGCGCGAACTATGGCTACACCTTC. This codes for CASITGGGANYGYTF.

This clonotype occurred a few times. The genes are TRBV28 and TRBJ1-2; D is undetermined. Trimming removed 5 bases at V and 6 bases at J, with 16 bases between. The CDR3 extends over 14 amino acids. Germline assignment: CDR1 MDHEN and CDR2 SYDVKM. This CDR3 reads CASSLRALGNGYTF. As DNA, the CDR3 is TGTGCCAGCAGTCTCCGGGCCCTAGGGAATGGCTACACCTTC.

This clonotype was seen only a few times. The chain is built from TRBV7-9 and TRBJ2-5; D is possibly TRBD2 (5 bases). V shed 3 bases and J shed 2 bases, with 22 bases lying between them. Germline V gene sequence: CDR1 SEHNR, CDR2 FQNEAQ (reference sequence). The CDR3 is 18 residues long. CDR3 DNA sequence: TGTGCCAGCAGCTTGGGTATAAGCGGAGACCCCTTTCAAGAGACCCAGTACTTC. Translated, it gives CASSLGISGDPFQETQYF.

The rearrangement uses TRBV15 and TRBJ1-1; D is undetermined. Germline assignment: CDR1 LNHNV and CDR2 YYDKDF (reference sequence). The CDR3 loop spans 13 amino acids. V was clipped by 3 bases and J by 11 bases, with 16 bases between them. The CDR3 DNA is TGTGCCACCAGCAGGGAAAAGGAGTTTCGGGCTTTCTTT. Translated, it gives CATSREKEFRAFF.

At least ten counts were recorded for this clonotype. The V and J genes are TRBV6-2 or TRBV6-3 and TRBJ2-7; D not resolved. The CDR3 runs to 15 residues. Trimming removed 2 bases from V and 4 bases from J, with 15 bases in between. Germline CDR1 reads MNHEY; CDR2 reads SVGEGT. The CDR3 DNA reads TGTGCCAGCAGTTACAAGGACGCCCCGGGTTACGAGCAGTACTTC. It specifies CASSYKDAPGYEQYF.

The table lists this clonotype with many counts. This rearrangement joins TRBV28 to TRBJ1-1; weak D call: TRBD1 (5 bases). The CDR3 has 14 residues. Germline V lookup: CDR1 MDHEN, CDR2 SYDVKM. The V end was cut by 6 bases, the J end by 4 bases, with 15 bases between. The CDR3 loop reads CASRIPGRGTEAFF. The CDR3 DNA is TGTGCCAGCAGGATTCCGGGACGGGGCACTGAAGCTTTCTTT.

This clonotype was observed many times. The rearrangement links TRBV6-5 to TRBJ1-1; D unclear. Germline CDR1 reads MNHEY; CDR2 reads SVGAGI. Trimming left V 4 bases short and J 2 bases short, with 11 bases between. CDR3 length: 14 residues. As DNA, the CDR3 is TGTGCCAGCAGTTCCCCCCGGGAAAACACTGAAGCTTTCTTT. The encoded protein is CASSSPRENTEAFF.

This clonotype came up many times. The J gene is TRBJ2-7, the V gene TRBV11-1; no clear D. This CDR3 region has 11 residues. Germline loops: CDR1 SGHAT, CDR2 FQDESV (reference sequence). V lost 3 bases to trimming and J lost 7 bases, with 7 bases between them. CDR3 loop: CASSFGLEQYF. The CDR3 DNA sequence: TGTGCCAGCAGCTTTGGTCTGGAGCAGTACTTC.

This clonotype has just a few counts. This chain uses TRBV24-1 with TRBJ1-5, with D perhaps TRBD1 (5 bases). The CDR3 runs 15 residues. Trimming shortened V by 3 bases and J by 9 bases, and 17 bases separated the two germline ends. CDR1 is KGHDR, CDR2 SFDVKD, per germline. CDR3 in DNA: TGTGCCACCAGTGATCCCGGGGCCCCCGAAGGGCCCCAGCATTTT. Its protein is CATSDPGAPEGPQHF.

The chain has TRBV7-9 and TRBJ2-7; D possibly corresponds to TRBD2 (7 bases). V dropped 6 bases and J dropped 5 bases, with 23 bases sitting between them. This CDR3 has 16 amino acids. Germline CDR1 SEHNR, CDR2 FQNEAQ (reference sequence). The CDR3 loop reads CASSPTPTGGLDEQYF. The CDR3 bases are TGTGCCAGCAGTCCTACTCCAACGGGGGGCCTTGACGAGCAGTACTTC. Combining the CDR3 with reference TRBV7-9 and TRBJ2-7 gives the whole variable domain DTGVSQNPRHKITKRGQNVTFRCDPISEHNRLYWYRQTLGQGPEFLTYFQNEAQLEKSRLLSDRFSAERPKGSFSTLEIQRTEQGDSAMYLCASSPTPTGGLDEQYFGPGTRLTVT.

The chain joins TRBV5-4 to TRBJ1-1; D uncertain. Germline CDR1 and CDR2: SGHNT and YYREEE (reference sequence). Trimming stripped 4 bases from V and 4 bases from J, with 11 bases between. The CDR3 covers 13 residues. In nucleotides, the CDR3 is TGTGCCAGCAGCCGCTCCAGCATCACTGAAGCTTTCTTT. The encoded protein is CASSRSSITEAFF.

Worth noting for this clonotype: Being one base from a much bigger clone, this may be a read error. The rearrangement links TRBV11-2 to TRBJ1-2; D gene ambiguous. The CDR3 has 11 amino acids. The germline gives CDR1 SGHAT, CDR2 FQNNGV. CDR3 nucleotide sequence: TGTGTCAGCAGTCCAGAGGTGGGCTACACCTTC. Its translation: CVSSPEVGYTF.

The J gene is TRBJ1-6, the V gene TRBV5-8; no clear D gene. V was cut by 2 bases and J by 0 bases, with 6 bases left in between. CDR1 SGHTS and CDR2 YDEGEE come from the germline V gene. CDR3 length equals 15 residues. This CDR3 reads CASSLWSSYNSPLHF. In DNA form, the CDR3 reads TGTGCCAGCAGCTTATGGAGCTCCTATAATTCACCCCTCCACTTT.

The V gene is TRBV12-3 or TRBV12-4, the J gene TRBJ1-4, with D perhaps matching TRBD1 (6 bases). This CDR3 has 16 amino acids. Trimming cost V 3 bases and J 5 bases, with 16 bases left between them. CDR3 sequence reads: CASSFTGKGVNEKLFF. For the CDR3, the DNA is TGTGCCAGCAGTTTTACAGGGAAAGGGGTGAATGAAAAACTGTTTTTT.

In regard to this clonotype: This clone may be a read error of a much larger clone one base away. J is TRBJ1-2 and V is TRBV20-1; D might be TRBD1 (5 bases). The germline gives CDR1 DFQATT, CDR2 SNEGSKA (reference sequence). CDR3 length: 14 residues. The CDR3 reads CSARGGTGNYDYTF. The CDR3 nucleotides read TGCAGTGCTAGGGGAGGGACGGGGAACTATGACTACACCTTC.

The rearrangement uses TRBV12-3 or TRBV12-4 and TRBJ1-1; D gene ambiguous. Between the trimmed V and J ends, which lost 7 bases and 3 bases, there was a span of 6 bases. This CDR3 spans 11 amino acids. This CDR3 reads CASTGYTEAFF. In DNA form, the CDR3 reads TGTGCCAGCACGGGCTACACTGAAGCTTTCTTT.